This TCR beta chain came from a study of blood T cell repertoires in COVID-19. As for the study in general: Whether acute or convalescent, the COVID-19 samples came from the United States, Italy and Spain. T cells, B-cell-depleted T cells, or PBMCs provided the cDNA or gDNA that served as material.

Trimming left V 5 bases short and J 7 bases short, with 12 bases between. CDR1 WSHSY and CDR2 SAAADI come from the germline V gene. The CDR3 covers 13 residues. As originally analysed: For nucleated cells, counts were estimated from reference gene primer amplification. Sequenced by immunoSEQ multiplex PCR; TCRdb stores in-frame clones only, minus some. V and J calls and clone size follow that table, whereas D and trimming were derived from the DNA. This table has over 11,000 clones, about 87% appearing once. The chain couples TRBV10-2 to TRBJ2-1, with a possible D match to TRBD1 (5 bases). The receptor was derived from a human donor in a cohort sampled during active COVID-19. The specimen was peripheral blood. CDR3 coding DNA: TGCGCCAGCAGTACCTCGAAGGGGAATGAGCAGTTCTTC. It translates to CASSTSKGNEQFF.